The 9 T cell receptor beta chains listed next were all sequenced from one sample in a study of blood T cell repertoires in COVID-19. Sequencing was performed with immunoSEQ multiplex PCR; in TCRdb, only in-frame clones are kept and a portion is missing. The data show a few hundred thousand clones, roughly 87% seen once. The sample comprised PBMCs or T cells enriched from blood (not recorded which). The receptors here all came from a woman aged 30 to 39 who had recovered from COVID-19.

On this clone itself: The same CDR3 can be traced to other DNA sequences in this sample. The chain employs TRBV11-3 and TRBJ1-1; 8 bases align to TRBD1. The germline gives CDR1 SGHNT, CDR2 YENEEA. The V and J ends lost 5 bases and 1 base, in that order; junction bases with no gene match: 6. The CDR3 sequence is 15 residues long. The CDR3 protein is CASSLGQGENTEAFF. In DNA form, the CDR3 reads TGTGCCAGCAGCCTAGGACAGGGAGAGAACACTGAAGCTTTCTTT. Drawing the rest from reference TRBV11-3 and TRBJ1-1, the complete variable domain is EAGVVQSPRYKIIEKKQPVAFWCNPISGHNTLYWYLQNLGQGPELLIRYENEEAVDDSQLPKDRFSAERLKGVDSTLKIQPAELGDSAVYLCASSLGQGENTEAFFGQGTRLTVV.

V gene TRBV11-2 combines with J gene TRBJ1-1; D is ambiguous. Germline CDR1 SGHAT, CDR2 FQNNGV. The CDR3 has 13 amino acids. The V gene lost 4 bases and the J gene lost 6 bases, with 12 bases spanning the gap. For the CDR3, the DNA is TGTGCCAGCAGCTCTGCGTTAGTGTCTGAAGCTTTCTTT. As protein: CASSSALVSEAFF.

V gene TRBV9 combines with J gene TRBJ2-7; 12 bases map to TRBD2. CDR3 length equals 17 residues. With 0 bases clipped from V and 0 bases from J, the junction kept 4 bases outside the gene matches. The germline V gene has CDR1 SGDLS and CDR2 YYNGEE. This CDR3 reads CASSVGSLAGGSYEQYF. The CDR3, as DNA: TGTGCCAGCAGCGTAGGTTCACTAGCGGGGGGCTCCTACGAGCAGTACTTC.

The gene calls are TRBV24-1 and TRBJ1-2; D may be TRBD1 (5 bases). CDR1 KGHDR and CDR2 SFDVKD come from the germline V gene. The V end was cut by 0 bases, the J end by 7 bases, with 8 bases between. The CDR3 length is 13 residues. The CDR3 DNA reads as TGTGCCACCAGTGATTTGGGGGCGCGTGGCTACACCTTC. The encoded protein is CATSDLGARGYTF.

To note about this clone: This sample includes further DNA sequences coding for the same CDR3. DNA of the CDR3: TGTGCCAGCAGTTCAGGGGACGCGACCTACGAGCAGTACTTC. It encodes CASSSGDATYEQYF. The rearrangement links TRBV6-5 to TRBJ2-7; D is possibly TRBD1 (6 bases). This CDR3 contains 14 residues. Trimming pared 4 bases from V and 2 bases from J, leaving 12 bases between. CDR1 and CDR2 (germline): MNHEY, SVGAGI.

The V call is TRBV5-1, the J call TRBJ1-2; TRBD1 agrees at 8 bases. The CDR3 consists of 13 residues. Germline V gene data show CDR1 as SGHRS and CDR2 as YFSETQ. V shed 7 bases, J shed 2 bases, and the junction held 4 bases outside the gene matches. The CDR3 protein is CASATGDNYGYTF. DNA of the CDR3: TGCGCCAGCGCGACAGGGGACAACTATGGCTACACCTTC.

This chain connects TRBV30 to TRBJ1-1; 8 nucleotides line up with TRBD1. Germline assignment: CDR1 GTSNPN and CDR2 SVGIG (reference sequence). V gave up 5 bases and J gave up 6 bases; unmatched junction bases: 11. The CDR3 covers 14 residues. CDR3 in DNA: TGTGCCTGGTTTCGACAGGGGCAGTATGCTGAAGCTTTCTTT. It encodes CAWFRQGQYAEAFF.

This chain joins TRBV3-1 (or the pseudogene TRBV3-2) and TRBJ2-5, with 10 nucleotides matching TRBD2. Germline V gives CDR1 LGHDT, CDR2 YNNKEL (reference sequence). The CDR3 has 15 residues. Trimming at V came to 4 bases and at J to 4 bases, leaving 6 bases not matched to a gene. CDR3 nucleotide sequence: TGTGCCAGCAGCCGTCCAGCGGGGGGGACAGAGACCCAGTACTTC. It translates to CASSRPAGGTETQYF.

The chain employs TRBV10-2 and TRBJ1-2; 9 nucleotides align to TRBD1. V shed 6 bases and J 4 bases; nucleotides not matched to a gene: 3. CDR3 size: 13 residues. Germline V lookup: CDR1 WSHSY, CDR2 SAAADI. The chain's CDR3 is CASRLDRGYGYTF. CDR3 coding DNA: TGCGCCAGCAGACTGGACAGGGGCTATGGCTACACCTTC.